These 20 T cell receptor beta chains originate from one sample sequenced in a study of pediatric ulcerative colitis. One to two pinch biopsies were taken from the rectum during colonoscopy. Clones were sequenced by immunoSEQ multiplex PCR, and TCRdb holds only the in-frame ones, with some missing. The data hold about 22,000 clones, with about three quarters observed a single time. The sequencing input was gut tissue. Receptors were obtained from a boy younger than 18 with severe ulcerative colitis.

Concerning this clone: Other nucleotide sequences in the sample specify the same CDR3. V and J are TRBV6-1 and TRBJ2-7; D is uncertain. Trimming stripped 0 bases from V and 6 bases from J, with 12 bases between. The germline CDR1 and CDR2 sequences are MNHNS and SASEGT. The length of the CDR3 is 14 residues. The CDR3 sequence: CASSEARLVGEQYF. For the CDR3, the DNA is TGTGCCAGCAGTGAAGCGAGACTCGTTGGCGAGCAGTACTTC.

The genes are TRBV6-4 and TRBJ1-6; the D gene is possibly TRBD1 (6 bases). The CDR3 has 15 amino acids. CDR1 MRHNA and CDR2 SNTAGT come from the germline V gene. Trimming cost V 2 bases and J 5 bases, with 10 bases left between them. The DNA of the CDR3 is TGTGCCAGCAGTGACGAGGGGGGAAATAATTCACCCCTCCACTTT. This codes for CASSDEGGNNSPLHF.

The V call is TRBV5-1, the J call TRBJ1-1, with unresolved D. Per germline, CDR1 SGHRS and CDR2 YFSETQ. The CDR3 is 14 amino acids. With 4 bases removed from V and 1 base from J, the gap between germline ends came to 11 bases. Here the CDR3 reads CASSLGSANTEAFF. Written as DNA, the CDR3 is TGCGCCAGCAGCCTTGGGTCAGCGAACACTGAAGCTTTCTTT.

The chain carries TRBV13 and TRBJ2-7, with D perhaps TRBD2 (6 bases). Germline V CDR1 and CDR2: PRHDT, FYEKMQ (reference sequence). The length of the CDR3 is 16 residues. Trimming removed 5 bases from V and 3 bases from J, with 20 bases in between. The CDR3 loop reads CASSPNLGGRYYEQYF. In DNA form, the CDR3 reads TGTGCCAGCAGCCCAAATCTTGGTGGGAGGTACTACGAGCAGTACTTC.

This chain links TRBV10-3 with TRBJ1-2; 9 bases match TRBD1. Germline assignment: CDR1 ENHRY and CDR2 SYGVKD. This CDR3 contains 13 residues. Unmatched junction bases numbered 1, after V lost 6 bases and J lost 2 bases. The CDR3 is CAISGQGNYGYTF. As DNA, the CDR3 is TGTGCCATCAGCGGACAGGGGAACTATGGCTACACCTTC.

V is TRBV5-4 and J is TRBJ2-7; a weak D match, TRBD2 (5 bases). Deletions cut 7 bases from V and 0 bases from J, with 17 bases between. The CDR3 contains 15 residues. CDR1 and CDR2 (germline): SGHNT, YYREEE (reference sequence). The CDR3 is CASSGPGSLSYEQYF. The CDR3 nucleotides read TGTGCCAGCTCGGGCCCGGGATCCCTCTCCTACGAGCAGTACTTC.

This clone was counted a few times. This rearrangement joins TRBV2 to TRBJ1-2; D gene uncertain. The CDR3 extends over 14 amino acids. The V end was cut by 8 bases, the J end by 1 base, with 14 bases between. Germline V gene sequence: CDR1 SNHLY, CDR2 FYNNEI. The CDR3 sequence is CASARRGNNYGYTF. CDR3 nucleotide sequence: TGTGCCAGCGCGAGGCGGGGAAATAACTATGGCTACACCTTC.

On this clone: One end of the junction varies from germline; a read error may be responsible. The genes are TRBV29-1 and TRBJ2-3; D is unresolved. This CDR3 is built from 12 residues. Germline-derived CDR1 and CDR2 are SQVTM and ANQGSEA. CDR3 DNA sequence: TGCAGCGTTGTGTACAGCAGAGATACGCAGTATTTT. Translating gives CSVVYSRDTQYF.

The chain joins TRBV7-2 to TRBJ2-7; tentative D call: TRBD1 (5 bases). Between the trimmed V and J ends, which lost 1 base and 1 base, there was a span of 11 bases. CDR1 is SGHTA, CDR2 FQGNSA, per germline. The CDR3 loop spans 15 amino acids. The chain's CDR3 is CASSLGQGVSYEQYF. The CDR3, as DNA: TGTGCCAGCAGCTTAGGGCAGGGTGTGTCCTACGAGCAGTACTTC.

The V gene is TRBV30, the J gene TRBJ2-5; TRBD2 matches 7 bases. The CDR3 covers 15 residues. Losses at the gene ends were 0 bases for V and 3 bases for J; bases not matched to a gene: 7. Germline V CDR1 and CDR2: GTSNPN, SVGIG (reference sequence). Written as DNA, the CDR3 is TGTGCCTGGAGTGTACGTAGGCTAGCGGAAGAGACCCAGTACTTC. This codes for CAWSVRRLAEETQYF.

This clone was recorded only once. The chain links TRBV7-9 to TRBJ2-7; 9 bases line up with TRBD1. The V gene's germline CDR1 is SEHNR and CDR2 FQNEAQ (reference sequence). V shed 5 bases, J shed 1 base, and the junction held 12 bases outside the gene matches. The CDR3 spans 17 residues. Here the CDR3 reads CASSPGDREVMSYEQYF. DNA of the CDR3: TGTGCCAGCAGCCCCGGGGACAGGGAGGTTATGTCCTACGAGCAGTACTTC. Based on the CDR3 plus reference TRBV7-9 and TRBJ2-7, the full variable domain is DTGVSQNPRHKITKRGQNVTFRCDPISEHNRLYWYRQTLGQGPEFLTYFQNEAQLEKSRLLSDRFSAERPKGSFSTLEIQRTEQGDSAMYLCASSPGDREVMSYEQYFGPGTRLTVT.

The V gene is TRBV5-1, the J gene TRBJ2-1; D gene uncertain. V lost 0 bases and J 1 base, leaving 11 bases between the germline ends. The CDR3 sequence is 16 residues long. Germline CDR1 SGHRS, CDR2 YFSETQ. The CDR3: CASSLEGLESYNEQFF. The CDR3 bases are TGCGCCAGCAGCTTGGAGGGTCTGGAGTCCTACAATGAGCAGTTCTTC.

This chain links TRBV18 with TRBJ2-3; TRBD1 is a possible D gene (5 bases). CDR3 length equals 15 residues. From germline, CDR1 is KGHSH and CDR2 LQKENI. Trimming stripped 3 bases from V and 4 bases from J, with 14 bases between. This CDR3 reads CASSPKGAWADTQYF. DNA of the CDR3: TGTGCCAGCTCACCGAAAGGGGCTTGGGCAGATACGCAGTATTTT.

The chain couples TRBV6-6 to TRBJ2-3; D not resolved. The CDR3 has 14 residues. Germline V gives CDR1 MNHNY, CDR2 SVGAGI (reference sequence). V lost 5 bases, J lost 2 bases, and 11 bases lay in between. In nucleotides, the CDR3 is TGTGCCAGCAGTCCCGGCTATCCCACAGATACGCAGTATTTT. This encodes CASSPGYPTDTQYF.

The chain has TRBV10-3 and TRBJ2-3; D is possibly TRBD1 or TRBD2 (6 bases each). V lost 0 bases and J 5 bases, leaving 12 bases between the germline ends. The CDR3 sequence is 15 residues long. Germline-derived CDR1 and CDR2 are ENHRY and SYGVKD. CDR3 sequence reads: CAISESRGGRDTQYF. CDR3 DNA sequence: TGTGCCATCAGTGAGTCTAGAGGGGGGAGAGATACGCAGTATTTT.

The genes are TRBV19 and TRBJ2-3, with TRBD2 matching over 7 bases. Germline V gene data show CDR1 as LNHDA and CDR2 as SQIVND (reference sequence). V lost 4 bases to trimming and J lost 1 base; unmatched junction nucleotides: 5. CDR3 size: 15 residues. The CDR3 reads CASSNGGSRTDTQYF. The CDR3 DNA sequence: TGTGCCAGTAGTAACGGCGGGAGTCGCACAGATACGCAGTATTTT.

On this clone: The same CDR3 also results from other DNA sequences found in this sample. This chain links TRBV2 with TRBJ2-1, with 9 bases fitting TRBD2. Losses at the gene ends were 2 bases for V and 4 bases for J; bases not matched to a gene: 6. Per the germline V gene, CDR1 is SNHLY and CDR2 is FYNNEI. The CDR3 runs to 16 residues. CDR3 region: CASSEFAGGRYNEQFF. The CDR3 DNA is TGTGCCAGCAGTGAATTTGCGGGGGGGCGTTACAATGAGCAGTTCTTC.

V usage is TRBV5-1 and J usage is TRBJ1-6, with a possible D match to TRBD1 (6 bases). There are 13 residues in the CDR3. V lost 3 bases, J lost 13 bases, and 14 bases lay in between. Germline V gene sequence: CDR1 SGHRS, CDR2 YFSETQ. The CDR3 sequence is CASSSVGGAPLHF. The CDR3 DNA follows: TGCGCCAGCAGCTCCGTGGGGGGGGCCCCCCTCCACTTT.

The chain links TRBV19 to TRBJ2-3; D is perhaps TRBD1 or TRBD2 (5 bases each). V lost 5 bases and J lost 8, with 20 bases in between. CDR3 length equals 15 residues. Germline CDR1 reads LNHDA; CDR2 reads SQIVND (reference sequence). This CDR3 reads CASSRSRDLITTQYF. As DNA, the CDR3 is TGTGCCAGTAGTCGATCCCGGGACCTGATTACTACGCAGTATTTT.

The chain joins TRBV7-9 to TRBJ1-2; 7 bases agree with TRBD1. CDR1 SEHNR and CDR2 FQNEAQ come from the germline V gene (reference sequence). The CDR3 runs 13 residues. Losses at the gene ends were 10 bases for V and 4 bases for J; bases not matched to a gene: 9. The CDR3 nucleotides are TGTGCCACCGACGACAGGGAGGGCTATGGCTACACCTTC. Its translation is CATDDREGYGYTF.